Below are 3 T cell receptor beta chains sequenced from a single sample in a study of breast tumors, draining lymph nodes, adjacent tissues (dated by TCRdb to the mid-2010s). The library was made by multiplex PCR. This sample was sequenced with an Illumina HiSeq 2000. The public reads were run again by TCRdb, first through fastp at Q25 and then through MiXCR, and only productive beta chains were kept. Rows with a matching CDR3 protein are joined into one entry that keeps the most common DNA and genes. Here the sample has 150,000 to 200,000 distinct CDR3 sequences; roughly 30% occur a single time. The ten largest clones add up to around 4.5% of the sample. Lymph node samples came from the axillary draining lymph nodes of breast cancer patients. The sample was axillary lymph node tissue. Every receptor here comes from a female donor with breast cancer. Some clones in this sample may be carry-over from other donors' samples.

The sample holds a few counts of this clonotype. A much larger clonotype is one base distant, so this may be a read error. This chain links TRBV11-3 with TRBJ1-4; 10 bases agree with TRBD1. In germline, CDR1 is SGHNT, CDR2 YENEEA. The CDR3 extends over 18 amino acids. V lost 3 bases, J lost 2 bases, and 9 bases stayed unmatched. CDR3 coding DNA: TGTGCCAGCAGCTTCGGGACAGGGGCCCCGACGACTAATGAAAAACTGTTTTTT. Translated, it gives CASSFGTGAPTTNEKLFF.

Of note for this clonotype: Possible read error: a much larger clone is one base away. The chain is built from TRBV19 and TRBJ2-2; 8 nucleotides agree with TRBD2. CDR3 length: 14 residues. With 7 bases clipped from V and 6 bases from J, the junction kept 7 bases outside the gene matches. Germline V lookup: CDR1 LNHDA, CDR2 SQIVND (reference sequence). The CDR3 DNA reads TGTGCCAGTACGATAGCGGGACCCGCCGGGGAGCTGTTTTTT. It translates to CASTIAGPAGELFF.

This clonotype was detected a few times. V is TRBV6-5 and J is TRBJ1-2; 9 bases match TRBD1. The germline V gene has CDR1 MNHEY and CDR2 SVGAGI. V lost 4 bases, J lost 8 bases, and 5 bases stayed unmatched. The CDR3 runs 13 residues. CDR3 nucleotide sequence: TGTGCCAGCAGTTCTGGGACAGGGAACGGCTACACCTTC. This gives the protein CASSSGTGNGYTF.